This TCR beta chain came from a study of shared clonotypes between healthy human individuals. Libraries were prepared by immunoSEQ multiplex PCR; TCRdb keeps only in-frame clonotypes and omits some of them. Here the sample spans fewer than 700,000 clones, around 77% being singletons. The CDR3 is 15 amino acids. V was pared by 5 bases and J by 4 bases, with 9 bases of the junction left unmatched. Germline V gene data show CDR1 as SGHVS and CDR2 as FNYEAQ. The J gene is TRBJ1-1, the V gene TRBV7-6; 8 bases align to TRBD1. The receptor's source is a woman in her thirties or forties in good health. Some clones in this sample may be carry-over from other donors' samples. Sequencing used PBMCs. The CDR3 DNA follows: TGTGCCAGCAGCACGTACAGGGGGATGCGCACTGAAGCTTTCTTT. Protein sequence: CASSTYRGMRTEAFF.